This T cell receptor (beta chain) was profiled in a study of blood T cell repertoires in COVID-19. Whole-study context: Samples representing acute and convalescent COVID-19 were sourced from the United States, Italy and Spain. Nucleic acid was either cDNA or gDNA, and it came from T cells, B-cell-depleted T cells, or PBMCs.

Original analysis: Scientists estimated how many nucleated cells there were by amplifying reference gene primers. TCRdb's copy holds only in-frame clones and misses some; the assay was immunoSEQ multiplex PCR. V and J calls and clone size follow that table, whereas D and trimming were derived from the DNA. The sample contains about 210,000 clones, approximately 85% of which appear only once. Germline values: CDR1 KGHDR, CDR2 SFDVKD. This CDR3 has 15 residues. V was cut by 10 bases and J by 8 bases, with 20 bases left in between. V and J are TRBV24-1 and TRBJ1-6; maybe TRBD1 (6 bases). This clonotype was sampled from a woman aged 50 to 65 with active or convalescent COVID-19. Sequencing used peripheral blood. The CDR3 region has the DNA TGTGCCACGGGGGGGGCCAGGGTGGAGGATTCACCCCTCCACTTT. This codes for CATGGARVEDSPLHF.